This T cell receptor beta chain comes out of a study of T cell repertoires in cytomegalovirus infection. TCRdb analysed the reads with MiXCR anew, one entry per CDR3 protein. The sample lists approximately 190,000 distinct CDR3 sequences, 8.5% to 10% occurring once. This clonotype was detected a few times. V shed 3 bases and J 5 bases; nucleotides not matched to a gene: 9. This CDR3 is 16 amino acids long. Per the germline V gene, CDR1 is SGHDT and CDR2 is YYEEEE. Sequencing was done on a sample of PBMCs. The clonotype originates from a human donor in good health (CMV status not recorded). Some clones in this sample may be carry-over from other donors' samples. The chain carries TRBV5-6 and TRBJ2-1; 9 bases map to TRBD1. As DNA, the CDR3 is TGTGCCAGCAGCTCACTCCGGGACAGGGTAGACAATGAGCAGTTCTTC. This translates into CASSSLRDRVDNEQFF. Filled out from reference TRBV5-6 and TRBJ2-1, the complete variable domain reads DAGVTQSPTHLIKTRGQQVTLRCSPKSGHDTVSWYQQALGQGPQFIFQYYEEEERQRGNFPDRFSGHQFPNYSSELNVNALLLGDSALYLCASSSLRDRVDNEQFFGPGTRLTVL.